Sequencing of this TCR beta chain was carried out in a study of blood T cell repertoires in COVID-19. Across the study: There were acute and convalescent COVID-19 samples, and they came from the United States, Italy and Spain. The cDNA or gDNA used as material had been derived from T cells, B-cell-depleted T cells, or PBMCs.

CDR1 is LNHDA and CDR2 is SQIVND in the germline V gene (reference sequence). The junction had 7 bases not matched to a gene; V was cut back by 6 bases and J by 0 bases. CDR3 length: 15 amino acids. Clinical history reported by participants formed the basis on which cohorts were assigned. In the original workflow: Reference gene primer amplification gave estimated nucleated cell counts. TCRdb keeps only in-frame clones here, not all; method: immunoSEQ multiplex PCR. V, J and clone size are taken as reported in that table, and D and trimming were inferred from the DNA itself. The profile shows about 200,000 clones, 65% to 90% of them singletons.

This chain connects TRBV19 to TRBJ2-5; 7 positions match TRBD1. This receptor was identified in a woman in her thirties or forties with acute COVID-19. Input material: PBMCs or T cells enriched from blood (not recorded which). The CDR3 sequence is CASRDNRGYQETQYF. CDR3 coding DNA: TGTGCCAGTAGAGATAACAGGGGTTACCAAGAGACCCAGTACTTC.